This T cell receptor (beta chain) was observed in a study of T cell responses to AZD1222 COVID-19 vaccine. This clone was seen more than once but under ten times. This table comes from immunoSEQ multiplex PCR, and its TCRdb copy is limited to in-frame clones, with some not included. This sample has 95,000 to 100,000 clones, with about 88% found just once. This CDR3 is 14 amino acids long. The germline V and J ends were trimmed by 3 bases and 9 bases, with 14 bases remaining between them. Germline assignment: CDR1 MNHEY and CDR2 SMNVEV (reference sequence). The receptor was isolated from an adult who received the AZD1222 COVID-19 vaccine. The chain combines TRBV27 with TRBJ1-4; no firm D call. The sequenced sample was peripheral blood, obtained 28 days after the second AZD1222 dose. The CDR3 coding sequence is TGTGCCAGCAGTTTTAGCGGAAGTCAAAAAAAACTGTTTTTT. Amino acid sequence: CASSFSGSQKKLFF.